The 14 T cell receptor beta chains presented below share a single source sample, sequenced in a study of blood T cell repertoires in COVID-19. Data came from immunoSEQ multiplex PCR; TCRdb stores just in-frame clones and leaves some out. The table includes 70,000 to 80,000 clones, roughly 80% detected once. The sample was peripheral blood. These receptors all stem from a man older than 75 with acute or convalescent COVID-19.

The chain is built from TRBV24-1 and TRBJ2-5; D uncertain. V lost 3 bases, J lost 4 bases, and 8 bases lay in between. Germline V gene lookup returns CDR1 KGHDR and CDR2 SFDVKD. CDR3 length equals 13 residues. The CDR3 sequence: CATSDPPLETQYF. CDR3 DNA: TGTGCCACCAGTGATCCCCCTCTAGAGACCCAGTACTTC.

The chain joins TRBV28 to TRBJ1-1; D possibly corresponds to TRBD1 (6 bases). Germline V gene lookup returns CDR1 MDHEN and CDR2 SYDVKM. The CDR3 loop spans 14 amino acids. CDR3 coding DNA: TGTGCTCGCGAGCCTCAACGGACAGACACTGAAGCTTTCTTT. It codes for CAREPQRTDTEAFF.

The CDR3 DNA reads as TGTGCCATCAGAGGACAGAGCACCGGGGAGCTGTTTTTT. Translated, it gives CAIRGQSTGELFF. The rearrangement links TRBV10-3 to TRBJ2-2; D might be TRBD1 (6 bases). V lost 6 bases and J 4 bases, leaving 9 bases between the germline ends. The CDR3 loop spans 13 amino acids. Germline CDR1 is ENHRY and CDR2 is SYGVKD.

CDR3 nucleotides: TGTGCCAGCAGCCAGGGAGGGGCAGATACGCAGTATTTT. Protein sequence: CASSQGGADTQYF. This chain uses TRBV5-5 with TRBJ2-3; 7 bases are shared with TRBD2. V was pared by 4 bases and J by 4 bases, with 3 bases of the junction left unmatched. The CDR3 has 13 residues. Germline assignment: CDR1 SGHKS and CDR2 YYEKEE (reference sequence).

This rearrangement joins TRBV10-3 to TRBJ1-5, with 11 bases lining up with TRBD1. Germline values: CDR1 ENHRY, CDR2 SYGVKD. J gave up 5 bases and V 4 bases, and 1 base lay outside the gene matches. This CDR3 region has 14 residues. In DNA form, the CDR3 reads TGTGCCATCAGTGCGGGACAGGGGGATCAGCCCCAGCATTTT. Encoded protein: CAISAGQGDQPQHF.

As for this clone: One end of the junction varies from germline; a read error may be responsible. The CDR3 region has the DNA TGTGCCAGAAGCTCAGAGGCTAACCATGGCTACACCTTC. It yields the protein CARSSEANHGYTF. This chain uses TRBV5-3 with TRBJ1-2; D is unclear. Being an ORF, TRBV5-3 has a function that is uncertain. The CDR3 loop spans 13 amino acids.

The chain recombines TRBV3-1 (or the pseudogene TRBV3-2) with TRBJ2-1, with 7 bases aligning to TRBD1. Germline V gene lookup returns CDR1 LGHDT and CDR2 YNNKEL (reference sequence). Trimming took 3 bases from V and 4 from J; bases not matched to a gene: 9. The CDR3 is 16 residues long. CDR3 in DNA: TGTGCCAGCAGCCACACGACAGGGTCGACTTACAATGAGCAGTTCTTC. Protein: CASSHTTGSTYNEQFF.

The sample holds one count of this clone. The chain carries TRBV29-1 and TRBJ1-2; D may be TRBD1 (5 bases). The V gene's germline CDR1 is SQVTM and CDR2 ANQGSEA. The CDR3 is 14 amino acids. V was clipped by 3 bases and J by 7 bases, with 18 bases between them. CDR3 protein: CSVDPAFRAIGYTF. The CDR3 DNA sequence: TGCAGCGTTGATCCGGCCTTCAGGGCTATTGGCTACACCTTC.

The J gene is TRBJ2-7, the V gene TRBV6-5, with 8 bases that match TRBD1. Germline lookup yields CDR1 MNHEY and CDR2 SVGAGI. Trimming took 6 bases from V and 3 from J; bases not matched to a gene: 10. The CDR3 spans 15 residues. CDR3 amino acids: CASSHGGTGLYEQYF. In DNA, the CDR3 is TGTGCCAGCAGCCACGGTGGGACAGGACTCTACGAGCAGTACTTC.

The J gene is TRBJ1-1, the V gene TRBV11-2, with D perhaps matching TRBD1 (6 bases). Trimming took off 7 bases at V and 4 bases at J, with 13 bases between the two ends. Germline CDR1 is SGHAT and CDR2 is FQNNGV. This CDR3 is built from 13 residues. CDR3 protein: CASTPGVITEAFF. The DNA of the CDR3 is TGTGCCAGCACCCCAGGGGTTATCACTGAAGCTTTCTTT.

This chain links TRBV12-1 with TRBJ1-5; the table assigns TRBD1, which was not confirmed against the DNA. TRBV12-1 is assigned pseudogene status. CDR3 length: 14 residues. CDR3 nucleotides: TGTGCCAGCAGCGCGGGACAGGTTAATCAGCCCCAGCATTTT. Encoded protein: CASSAGQVNQPQHF.

The chain couples TRBV4-1 to TRBJ2-5; D may be TRBD2 (5 bases). This CDR3 is built from 14 residues. Germline assignment: CDR1 MGHRA and CDR2 YSYEKL. Trimming removed 1 base at V and 1 base at J, with 7 bases between. The CDR3 nucleotides read TGCGCCAGCAGCCAAGTGGACTTCCAAGAGACCCAGTACTTC. Translating gives CASSQVDFQETQYF.

As concerns this clone: Other DNA sequences in the sample encode the same CDR3. The chain recombines TRBV19 with TRBJ2-5; 11 nucleotides line up with TRBD1. Unmatched junction bases numbered 14, after V lost 5 bases and J lost 0 bases. The germline V gene encodes CDR1 LNHDA and CDR2 SQIVND (reference sequence). This CDR3 is built from 19 residues. The CDR3: CASSAGQGGPRGYQETQYF. CDR3 nucleotides: TGTGCCAGTAGTGCGGGACAGGGGGGTCCCAGGGGGTACCAAGAGACCCAGTACTTC.

The rearrangement joins TRBV21-1 to TRBJ2-1; the table's TRBD1 call for D was not verified on the DNA. TRBV21-1 is labeled a pseudogene. This CDR3 comprises 16 residues. The CDR3 sequence: CASSKARYRGLNEQFF. DNA for the CDR3: TGTGCCAGCAGCAAAGCCCGATACAGGGGGCTCAATGAGCAGTTCTTC.